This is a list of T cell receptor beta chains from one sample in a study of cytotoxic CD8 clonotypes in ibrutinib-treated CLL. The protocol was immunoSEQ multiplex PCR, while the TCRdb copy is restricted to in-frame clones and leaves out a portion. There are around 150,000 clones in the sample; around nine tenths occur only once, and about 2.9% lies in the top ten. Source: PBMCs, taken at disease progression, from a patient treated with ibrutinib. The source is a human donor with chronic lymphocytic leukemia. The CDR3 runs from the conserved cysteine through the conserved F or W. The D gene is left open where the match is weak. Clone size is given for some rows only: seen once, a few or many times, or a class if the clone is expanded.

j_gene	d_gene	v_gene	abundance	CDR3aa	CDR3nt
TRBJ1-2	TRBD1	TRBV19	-	CASRGTGGLGGYTF	TGTGCCAGTAGGGGGACAGGTGGACTTGGGGGCTACACCTTC
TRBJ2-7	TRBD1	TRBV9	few	CASSVGTGGEQYF	TGTGCCAGCAGCGTCGGGACAGGGGGAGAGCAGTACTTC
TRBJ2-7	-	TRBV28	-	CASSLHQGSYEQYF	TGTGCCAGCAGTTTACATCAGGGCTCCTACGAGCAGTACTTC
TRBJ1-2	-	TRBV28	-	CASSQSQGWAGYTF	TGTGCCAGCAGCCAGTCACAGGGTTGGGCTGGCTACACCTTC
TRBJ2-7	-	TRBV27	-	CASSSQDGYEQYF	TGTGCCAGCAGTTCACAGGATGGCTACGAGCAGTACTTC
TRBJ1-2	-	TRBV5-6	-	CASSLARGYTF	TGTGCCAGCAGCTTGGCTCGGGGCTACACCTTC
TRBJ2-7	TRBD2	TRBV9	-	CASSVERLADYEQYF	TGTGCCAGCAGCGTAGAGAGACTAGCGGACTACGAGCAGTACTTC
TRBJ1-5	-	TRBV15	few	CATSRATRTPSLQPQHF	TGTGCCACCAGCAGAGCCACCCGGACGCCTTCCCTTCAGCCCCAGCATTTT
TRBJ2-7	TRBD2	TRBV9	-	CASSPRTSHVEQYF	TGTGCCAGCAGCCCCAGGACTAGCCATGTCGAGCAGTACTTC
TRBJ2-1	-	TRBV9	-	CASSVAGVESEQFF	TGTGCCAGCAGCGTAGCGGGAGTGGAGTCCGAGCAGTTCTTC
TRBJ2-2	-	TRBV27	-	CASSLSEATGELFF	TGTGCCAGCAGTTTATCAGAAGCAACCGGGGAGCTGTTTTTT
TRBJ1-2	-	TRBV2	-	CASSEHYGYTF	TGTGCCAGCAGTGAACACTATGGCTACACCTTC
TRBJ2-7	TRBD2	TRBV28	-	CASSLVLPLAGVNSYEQYF	TGTGCCAGCAGTTTAGTGTTGCCGCTAGCGGGAGTGAACTCCTACGAGCAGTACTTC
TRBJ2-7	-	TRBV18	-	CASSPPVSYEQYF	TGTGCCAGCTCACCACCCGTCAGTTACGAGCAGTACTTC
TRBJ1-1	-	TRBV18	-	CASSQGNTEAFF	TGTGCCAGCTCACAGGGGAACACTGAAGCTTTCTTT
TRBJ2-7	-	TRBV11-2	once	CASSFWGSYEQYF	TGTGCCAGCAGCTTCTGGGGTTCCTACGAGCAGTACTTC
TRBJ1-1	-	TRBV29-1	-	CSARVVRNTEAFF	TGCAGCGCTCGGGTAGTCAGGAACACTGAAGCTTTCTTT
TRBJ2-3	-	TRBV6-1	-	CASSVNRQTLDTQYF	TGTGCCAGCAGTGTCAATAGACAGACTCTAGATACGCAGTATTTT
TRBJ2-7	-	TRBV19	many	CASSPTVPAAYEQYF	TGTGCCAGTAGCCCGACAGTCCCCGCAGCCTACGAGCAGTACTTC
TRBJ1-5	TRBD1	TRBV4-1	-	CASSQGDRGRGNQPQHF	TGCGCCAGCAGCCAAGGGGACAGGGGGCGCGGCAATCAGCCCCAGCATTTT
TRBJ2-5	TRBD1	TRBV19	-	CASSTQGQGVGETQYF	TGTGCCAGTAGTACCCAGGGACAGGGGGTAGGAGAGACCCAGTACTTC
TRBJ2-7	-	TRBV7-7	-	CASSARTGPYEQYF	TGTGCTAGCAGCGCCCGGACCGGCCCCTACGAGCAGTACTTC
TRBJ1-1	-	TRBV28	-	CASSFSTRQAFF	TGTGCCAGCAGTTTTTCTACCCGACAAGCTTTCTTT
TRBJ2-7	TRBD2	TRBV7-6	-	CASSSGLAESNYEQYF	TGTGCCAGCAGCTCAGGACTAGCGGAGAGTAACTACGAGCAGTACTTC
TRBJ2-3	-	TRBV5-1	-	CASSLALPSTDTQYF	TGCGCCAGCAGCTTGGCGCTTCCGAGCACAGATACGCAGTATTTT
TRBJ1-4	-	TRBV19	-	CASSMAGRGNEKLFF	TGTGCCAGTAGTATGGCAGGGCGGGGGAATGAAAAACTGTTTTTT
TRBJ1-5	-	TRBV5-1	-	CASSLGYRDSNQPQHF	TGCGCCAGCAGCTTGGGGTACCGGGACAGCAATCAGCCCCAGCATTTT
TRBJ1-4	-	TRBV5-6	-	CASSGGLANEKLFF	TGTGCCAGCAGCGGGGGACTAGCTAATGAAAAACTGTTTTTT
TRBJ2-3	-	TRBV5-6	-	CASSSPGYTDTQYF	TGTGCCAGCAGCTCGCCAGGATACACAGATACGCAGTATTTT
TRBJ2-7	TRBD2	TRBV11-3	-	CASSWGGAKQYF	TGTGCCAGCAGTTGGGGAGGGGCTAAGCAGTACTTC
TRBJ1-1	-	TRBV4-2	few	CASSQNTEAFF	TGTGCCAGCAGCCAAAACACTGAAGCTTTCTTT
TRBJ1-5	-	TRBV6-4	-	CASSPNHSNQPQHF	TGTGCCAGCAGTCCCAATCATAGCAATCAGCCCCAGCATTTT
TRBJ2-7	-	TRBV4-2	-	CASSQRDTRSYEQYF	TGTGCCAGCAGCCAACGGGACACCAGATCCTACGAGCAGTACTTC
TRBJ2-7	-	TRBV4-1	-	CASSQGFVIAGPGEQYF	TGCGCCAGCAGCCAAGGTTTCGTTATCGCAGGGCCCGGCGAGCAGTACTTC
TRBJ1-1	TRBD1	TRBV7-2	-	CASSLQQGLGTEAFF	TGTGCCAGCAGCCTACAACAGGGGCTGGGCACTGAAGCTTTCTTT
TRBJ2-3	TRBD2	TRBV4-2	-	CASSQVAELTSATDTQYF	TGTGCCAGCAGCCAAGTAGCCGAATTGACTAGCGCGACAGATACGCAGTATTTT